These T cell receptor beta chains were read from a single sample in a study of shared clonotypes between healthy human individuals. TCRdb keeps only in-frame clones here, not all; method: immunoSEQ multiplex PCR. The table records 1.5 million to 2.5 million clones, about 95% of them present only once. What was sequenced was naive CD8+ T cells sorted from blood. These receptors originate from a young man in good health. CDR3s include the opening cysteine and the closing phenylalanine or tryptophan. Fields, in order: clone size, V gene, CDR3 length, D gene, J gene, CDR3 protein, CDR3 DNA. A D gene is named only where the DNA matches it firmly. The size of a clone is reported for some rows only, either as once, few or many, or as a class for expanded clones.

NA	TRBV25-1	13	TRBD1	TRBJ1-1	CASSETGGTEAFF	TGTGCCAGCAGTGAGACAGGGGGAACTGAAGCTTTCTTT
NA	TRBV6-1	13	NA	TRBJ2-3	CASSGPSTDTQYF	TGTGCCAGCAGTGGGCCGTCCACAGATACGCAGTATTTT
NA	TRBV19	18	TRBD1	TRBJ2-6	CASSLGTGPRSGANVLTF	TGTGCCAGTAGTCTGGGGACAGGGCCCCGCTCTGGGGCCAACGTCCTGACTTTC
NA	TRBV5-6	16	NA	TRBJ2-1	CASTPGIPSSYNEQFF	TGTGCCAGCACCCCGGGGATACCGAGCTCCTACAATGAGCAGTTCTTC
NA	TRBV4-1	15	NA	TRBJ2-7	CASSQESLRVYEQYF	TGCGCCAGCAGCCAAGAATCCCTAAGAGTCTACGAGCAGTACTTC
NA	TRBV15	14	NA	TRBJ2-3	CATSSGWRADTQYF	TGTGCCACCAGCAGTGGATGGCGGGCAGATACGCAGTATTTT
NA	TRBV25-1	14	TRBD2	TRBJ2-7	CASTSGELSYEQYF	TGTGCCAGCACTAGCGGCGAGTTGTCCTACGAGCAGTACTTC
few	TRBV4-1	15	NA	TRBJ2-7	CASSQEHTLSYEQYF	TGCGCCAGCAGCCAAGAACACACTCTATCCTACGAGCAGTACTTC
few	TRBV6-5	15	TRBD1	TRBJ1-2	CASSSTGTGGEGYTF	TGTGCCAGCAGTTCTACCGGGACAGGGGGCGAAGGCTACACCTTC
once	TRBV27	15	NA	TRBJ2-1	CASSPGLPTSDEQFF	TGTGCCAGCAGTCCTGGACTACCCACCTCGGATGAGCAGTTCTTC
NA	TRBV4-3	18	TRBD2	TRBJ2-5	CASSQEGWLAGGGETQYF	TGCGCCAGCAGCCAAGAAGGTTGGCTAGCGGGAGGCGGAGAGACCCAGTACTTC
once	TRBV7-8	16	NA	TRBJ1-4	CASSLRYTATNEKLFF	TGTGCCAGCAGCTTACGGTACACTGCAACTAATGAAAAACTGTTTTTT
NA	TRBV11-2	14	NA	TRBJ2-3	CASSAQRAADTQYF	TGTGCCAGCAGCGCCCAACGGGCGGCGGATACGCAGTATTTT
NA	TRBV7-2	15	NA	TRBJ2-1	CASSPDRSSYNEQFF	TGTGCCAGCAGCCCCGACAGGTCCTCCTACAATGAGCAGTTCTTC
NA	TRBV12-5	13	NA	TRBJ2-5	CASGGRLQETQYF	TGTGCTAGTGGTGGTCGGCTTCAAGAGACCCAGTACTTC
NA	TRBV5-4	16	NA	TRBJ1-3	CASSFRTFGSGNTIYF	TGTGCCAGCAGCTTCAGGACTTTTGGCTCTGGAAACACCATATATTTT
NA	TRBV10-2	15	TRBD1	TRBJ2-5	CASSETTGSQETQYF	TGCGCCAGCAGTGAGACGACAGGGTCACAAGAGACCCAGTACTTC
NA	TRBV6-6	15	NA	TRBJ1-2	CASSYERETNYGYTF	TGTGCCAGCAGTTACGAGAGGGAGACTAACTATGGCTACACCTTC
NA	TRBV5-1	14	TRBD1	TRBJ2-7	CASSFTGGPYEQYF	TGCGCCAGCAGCTTCACAGGGGGACCCTACGAGCAGTACTTC
NA	TRBV27	17	NA	TRBJ1-6	CASSLSIVEGPVSPLHF	TGTGCCAGCAGTTTATCAATCGTGGAGGGTCCTGTGTCACCCCTCCACTTT
NA	TRBV4-1	14	NA	TRBJ2-7	CASSQVGHAHEQYF	TGCGCCAGCAGCCAAGTGGGACATGCCCACGAGCAGTACTTC
NA	TRBV6-5	14	NA	TRBJ2-1	CASSYSWSHNEQFF	TGTGCCAGCAGTTACTCGTGGTCCCACAATGAGCAGTTCTTC